This T cell receptor (beta chain) came from a study of cytomegalovirus exposure and HLA in healthy donors. Note on this clone: Antigen unknown.

The PCR made use of 60 Vbeta and 13 Jbeta primers. As processed by the authors: It was a later analysis that counted about 80 million unique TCR beta chains, of which 9 million to 13 million were shared. Clones were read by immunoSEQ multiplex PCR, and TCRdb kept only the in-frame ones, dropping some. That table furnishes V, J and clone size, whereas the DNA furnished D and trimming. The sample has more than 150,000 clones, 80% to 90% seen once. This CDR3 has 15 residues. Trimming took 4 bases from V and 8 from J; bases not matched to a gene: 7. Germline CDR1 SGHDN, CDR2 FVKESK. General study findings and limits: Available immune exposure information covered CMV serostatus only. Fewer N-insertions than the roughly 650-donor mean were reportedly shown by an Asian-associated ancestry cluster in a later analysis. In all likelihood, a cluster of highly shared sequence variants was a sequencing artifact.

Sequenced input: PBMCs. This chain links TRBV14 with TRBJ2-4; TRBD2 matches at 11 bases. The TCR sequence derives from a woman under 30 in good health and CMV-seronegative. In nucleotides, the CDR3 is TGTGCCAGCAGCCGGGGGACTAGCGGTGGGGACATTCAGTACTTC. Its translation is CASSRGTSGGDIQYF.